A selection of T cell receptor beta chains follows, all from one sample in a study of cytomegalovirus exposure and HLA in healthy donors. Here immunoSEQ multiplex PCR was the method, and the copy in TCRdb shows in-frame clones only, minus some. This sample contains around 100,000 clones. Sequencing was performed on PBMCs. The receptors originated from a man aged 45 to 65 in good health and CMV-seronegative. The CDR3 runs from the conserved cysteine through the conserved F or W. A D gene is named only where the DNA matches it firmly.

D gene,V gene,J gene,CDR3 DNA,CDR3 protein
TRBD1,TRBV6-5,TRBJ2-3,TGTGCCAGCAGTCGACAGGGGGCGGATACGCAGTATTTT,CASSRQGADTQYF
-,TRBV18,TRBJ2-7,TGTGCCAGCTCACCCCGCAGGGATAGTGAGCAGTACTTC,CASSPRRDSEQYF
TRBD1,TRBV18,TRBJ2-2,TGTGCCAGCTCACCCCGACAGGGGACAAACACCGGGGAGCTGTTTTTT,CASSPRQGTNTGELFF
-,TRBV11-2,TRBJ2-5,TGTGCCAGCAGCTTTTACAGGGAGGAGACCCAGTACTTC,CASSFYREETQYF
-,TRBV7-2,TRBJ1-1,TGTGCCAGCAGCTTCGACTGGATGAACACTGAAGCTTTCTTT,CASSFDWMNTEAFF
-,TRBV18,TRBJ2-7,TGTGCCAGCTCACCAGAGGCACGGAGCTCCTACGAGCAGTACTTC,CASSPEARSSYEQYF
TRBD1,TRBV7-9,TRBJ1-1,TGTGCCAGCAGACTCGGACAGGCAAACACTGAAGCTTTCTTT,CASRLGQANTEAFF
-,TRBV4-1,TRBJ2-7,TGCGCCAGCAGCGCACCGGGACGGGAGTCCTACGAGCAGTACTTC,CASSAPGRESYEQYF
-,TRBV5-1,TRBJ1-2,TGCGCCAGCACCCCGGACCCGGGAGCCTATGGCTACACCTTC,CASTPDPGAYGYTF
TRBD2,TRBV9,TRBJ2-5,TGTGCCAGCGGCCGCGGACTAGAAGAGACCCAGTACTTC,CASGRGLEETQYF
-,TRBV7-2,TRBJ1-2,TGTGCCAGTGGCCAGGGAACTGGCTATGGCTACACCTTC,CASGQGTGYGYTF
-,TRBV19,TRBJ1-6,TGTGCCAGTAGTATAGATCACCAAGGGACTCGTGCCGTCTGGAATTCACCCCTCCACTTT,CASSIDHQGTRAVWNSPLHF
-,TRBV6-5,TRBJ1-1,TGTGCCAGCAGTTACCGGCGGGTGAACACTGAAGCTTTCTTT,CASSYRRVNTEAFF
-,TRBV6-5,TRBJ2-7,TGTGCCAGCAGTTTGACCAGGGGCTACGAGCAGTACTTC,CASSLTRGYEQYF
-,TRBV6-5,TRBJ1-1,TGTGCCAGCAGGACAGGGAACACTGAAGCTTTCTTT,CASRTGNTEAFF
TRBD1,TRBV4-3,TRBJ1-2,TGCGCCAGCAGCCACGACAGGGTGGTTGGCTACACCTTC,CASSHDRVVGYTF
TRBD2,TRBV29-1,TRBJ2-1,TGCAGCGCCCCCGAGGGGCTAGCGGGCAAGGACAATGAGCAGTTCTTC,CSAPEGLAGKDNEQFF
TRBD1,TRBV15,TRBJ1-2,TGTGCCACCAAAAGACAGGGGGCCGGTGGCTACACCTTC,CATKRQGAGGYTF
TRBD1,TRBV5-4,TRBJ1-2,TGTGCCAGCAGCGTTTCCCGGGACAGGGGAGGAAGGGGCTACACCTTC,CASSVSRDRGGRGYTF
-,TRBV19,TRBJ2-7,TGTGCCAGTAGGGCCGAGGAACACGACGACGAGCAGTACTTC,CASRAEEHDDEQYF
-,TRBV9,TRBJ2-3,TGTGCCAGCAGCGTAGGGCAGGCCACAGATACGCAGTATTTT,CASSVGQATDTQYF
TRBD2,TRBV5-1,TRBJ2-5,TGCGCCAGCAGCGGGGACGGGGGGATTCAAGAGACCCAGTACTTC,CASSGDGGIQETQYF